The 2 T cell receptor beta chains below come from one sample, sequenced in a study of a mutant IDH1 vaccine in newly diagnosed glioma. Time point given: baseline, week 1 (first vaccination visit). Treatment given: pre-vaccination baseline after standard-of-care therapy. The table came from immunoSEQ multiplex PCR; TCRdb's copy has only in-frame clones and leaves some out. In the table there are roughly 70,000 clones, around four fifths of which are singletons. The sequences come from peripheral blood mononuclear cells (PBMCs), collected from a glioma patient treated with radiotherapy, temozolomide or both. These receptors came from a woman younger than 35 with glioma. Some clones in this sample may be carry-over from other donors' samples.

This chain joins TRBV7-2 and TRBJ1-2; D remains ambiguous. V shed 4 bases and J shed 8 bases, with 17 bases lying between them. CDR3 length: 14 amino acids. Looked up from germline, CDR1 is SGHTA and CDR2 is FQGNSA. The CDR3 nucleotides read TGTGCCAGCAGCTCAGAGGTAGGGTTGGCCGGCTACACCTTC. Translation: CASSSEVGLAGYTF.

V usage is TRBV9 and J usage is TRBJ2-7; D is possibly TRBD2 (5 bases). Germline-derived CDR1 and CDR2 are SGDLS and YYNGEE. The CDR3 is 14 amino acids. The V gene lost 0 bases and the J gene lost 2 bases, with 9 bases spanning the gap. CDR3 nucleotide sequence: TGTGCCAGCAGCGTAGGGCGGGTCCCCTACGAGCAGTACTTC. This codes for CASSVGRVPYEQYF. Combining the CDR3 with reference TRBV9 and TRBJ2-7 gives the whole variable domain DSGVTQTPKHLITATGQRVTLRCSPRSGDLSVYWYQQSLDQGLQFLIQYYNGEERAKGNILERFSAQQFPDLHSELNLSSLELGDSALYFCASSVGRVPYEQYFGPGTRLTVT.